Sequencing of this T cell receptor (beta chain) was carried out in a study of technical replicates of blood from a handful of donors. From germline, CDR1 is SGHAT and CDR2 FQNNGV. The CDR3 loop spans 18 amino acids. The junction had 6 bases not matched to a gene; V was cut back by 4 bases and J by 0 bases. Sequencing used immunoSEQ multiplex PCR; TCRdb keeps in-frame clones, though not all of them. The table records tens of thousands of clones, about 90% of them present only once. This TCR was recovered from a human donor in good health. The genes are TRBV11-2 and TRBJ2-1; 13 positions match TRBD2. Material for sequencing was T cells isolated from PBMCs. The CDR3 DNA reads TGTGCCAGCAGCTGGATACTAGCGGGAGGGTTCTCCTACAATGAGCAGTTCTTC. This encodes CASSWILAGGFSYNEQFF.